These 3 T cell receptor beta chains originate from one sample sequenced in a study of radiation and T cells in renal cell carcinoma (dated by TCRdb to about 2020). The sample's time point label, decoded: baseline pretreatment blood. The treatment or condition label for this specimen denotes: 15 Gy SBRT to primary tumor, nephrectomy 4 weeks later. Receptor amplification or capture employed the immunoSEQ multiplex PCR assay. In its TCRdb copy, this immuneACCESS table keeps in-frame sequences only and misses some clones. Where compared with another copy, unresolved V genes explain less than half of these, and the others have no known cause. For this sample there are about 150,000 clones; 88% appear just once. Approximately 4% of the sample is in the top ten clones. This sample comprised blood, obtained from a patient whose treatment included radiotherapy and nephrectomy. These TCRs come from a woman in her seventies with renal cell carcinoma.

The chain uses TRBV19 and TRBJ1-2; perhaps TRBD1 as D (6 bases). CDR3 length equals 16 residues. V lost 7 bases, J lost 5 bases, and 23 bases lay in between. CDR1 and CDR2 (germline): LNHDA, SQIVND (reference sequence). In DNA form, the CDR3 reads TGTGCCAGTACTTTGGGGGGGCAGCCGTCAGAATATGGCTACACCTTC. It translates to CASTLGGQPSEYGYTF. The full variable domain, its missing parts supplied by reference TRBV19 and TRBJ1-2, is DGGITQSPKYLFRKEGQNVTLSCEQNLNHDAMYWYRQDPGQGLRLIYYSQIVNDFQKGDIAEGYSVSREKKESFPLTVTSAQKNPTAFYLCASTLGGQPSEYGYTFGSGTRLTVV.

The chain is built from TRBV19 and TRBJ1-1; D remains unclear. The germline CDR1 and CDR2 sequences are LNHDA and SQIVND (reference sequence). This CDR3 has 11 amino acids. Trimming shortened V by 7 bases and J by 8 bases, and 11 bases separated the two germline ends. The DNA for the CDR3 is TGTGCCAGTATCCGGAGGTCGGAAGCTTTCTTT. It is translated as CASIRRSEAFF.

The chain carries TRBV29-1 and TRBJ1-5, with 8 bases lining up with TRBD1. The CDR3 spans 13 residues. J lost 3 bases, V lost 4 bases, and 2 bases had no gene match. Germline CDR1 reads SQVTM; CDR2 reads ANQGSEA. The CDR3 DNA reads TGCAGCGTTGTACAGGGGGTCAATCAGCCCCAGCATTTT. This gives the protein CSVVQGVNQPQHF.